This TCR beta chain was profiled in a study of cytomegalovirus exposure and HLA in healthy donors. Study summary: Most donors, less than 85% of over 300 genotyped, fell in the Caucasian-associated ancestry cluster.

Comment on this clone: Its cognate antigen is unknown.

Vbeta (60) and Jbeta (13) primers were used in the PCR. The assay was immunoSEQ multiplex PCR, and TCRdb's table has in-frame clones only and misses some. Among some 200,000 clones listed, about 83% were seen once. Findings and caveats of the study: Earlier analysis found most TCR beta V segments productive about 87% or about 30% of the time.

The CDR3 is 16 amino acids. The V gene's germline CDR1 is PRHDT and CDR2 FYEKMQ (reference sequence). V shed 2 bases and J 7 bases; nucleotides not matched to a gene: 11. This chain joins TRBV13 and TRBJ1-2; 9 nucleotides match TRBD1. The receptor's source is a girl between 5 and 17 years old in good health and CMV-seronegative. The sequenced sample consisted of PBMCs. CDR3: CASSLRGTGPTGGYTF. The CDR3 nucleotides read TGTGCCAGCAGCTTAAGGGGGACAGGGCCTACCGGTGGCTACACCTTC.